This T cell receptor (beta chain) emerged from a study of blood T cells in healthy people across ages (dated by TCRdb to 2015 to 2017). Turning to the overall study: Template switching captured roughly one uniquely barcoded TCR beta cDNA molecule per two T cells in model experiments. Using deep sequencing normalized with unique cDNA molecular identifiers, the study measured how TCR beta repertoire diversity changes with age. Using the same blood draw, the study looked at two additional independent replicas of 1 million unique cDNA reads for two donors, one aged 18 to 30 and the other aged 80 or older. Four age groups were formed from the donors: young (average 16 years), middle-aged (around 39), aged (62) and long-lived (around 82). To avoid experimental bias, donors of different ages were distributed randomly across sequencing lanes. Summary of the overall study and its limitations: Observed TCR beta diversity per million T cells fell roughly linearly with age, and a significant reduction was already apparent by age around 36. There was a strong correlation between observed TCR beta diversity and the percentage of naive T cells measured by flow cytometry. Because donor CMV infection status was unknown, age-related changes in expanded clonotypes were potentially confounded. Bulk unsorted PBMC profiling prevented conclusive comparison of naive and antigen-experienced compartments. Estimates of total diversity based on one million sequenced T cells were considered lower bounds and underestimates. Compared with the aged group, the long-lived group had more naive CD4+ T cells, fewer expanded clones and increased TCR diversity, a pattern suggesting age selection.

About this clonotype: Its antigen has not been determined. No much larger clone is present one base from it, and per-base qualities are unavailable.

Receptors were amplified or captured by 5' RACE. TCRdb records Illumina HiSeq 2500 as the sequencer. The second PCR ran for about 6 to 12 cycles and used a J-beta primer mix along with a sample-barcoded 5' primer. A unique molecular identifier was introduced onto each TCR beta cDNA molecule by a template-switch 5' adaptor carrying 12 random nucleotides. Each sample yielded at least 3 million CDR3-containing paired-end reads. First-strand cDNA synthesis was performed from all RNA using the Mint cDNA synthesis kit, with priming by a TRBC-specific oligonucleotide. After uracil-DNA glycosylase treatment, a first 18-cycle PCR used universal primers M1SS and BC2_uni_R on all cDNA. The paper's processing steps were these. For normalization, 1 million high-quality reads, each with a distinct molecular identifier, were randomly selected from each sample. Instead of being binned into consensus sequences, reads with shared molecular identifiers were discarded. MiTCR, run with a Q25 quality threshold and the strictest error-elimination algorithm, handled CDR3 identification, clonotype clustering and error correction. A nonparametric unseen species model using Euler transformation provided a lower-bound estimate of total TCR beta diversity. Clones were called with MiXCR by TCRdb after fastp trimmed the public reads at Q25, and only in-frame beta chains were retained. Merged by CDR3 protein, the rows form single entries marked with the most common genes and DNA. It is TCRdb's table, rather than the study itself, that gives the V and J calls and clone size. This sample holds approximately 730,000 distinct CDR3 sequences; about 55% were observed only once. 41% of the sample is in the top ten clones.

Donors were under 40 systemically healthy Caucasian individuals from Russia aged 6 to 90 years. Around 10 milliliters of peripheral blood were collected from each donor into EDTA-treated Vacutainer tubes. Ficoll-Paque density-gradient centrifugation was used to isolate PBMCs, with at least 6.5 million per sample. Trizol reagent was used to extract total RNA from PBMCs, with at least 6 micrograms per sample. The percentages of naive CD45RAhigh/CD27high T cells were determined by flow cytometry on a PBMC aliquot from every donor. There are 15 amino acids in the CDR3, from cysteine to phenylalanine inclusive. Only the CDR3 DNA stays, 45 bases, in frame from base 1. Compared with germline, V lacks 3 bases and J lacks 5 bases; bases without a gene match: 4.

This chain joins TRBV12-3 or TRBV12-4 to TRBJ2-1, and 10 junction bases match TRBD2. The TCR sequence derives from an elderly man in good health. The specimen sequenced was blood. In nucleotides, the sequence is TGTGCCAGCAGTTTTGGGACTAGCGCCCACAATGAGCAGTTCTTC. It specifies CASSFGTSAHNEQFF.